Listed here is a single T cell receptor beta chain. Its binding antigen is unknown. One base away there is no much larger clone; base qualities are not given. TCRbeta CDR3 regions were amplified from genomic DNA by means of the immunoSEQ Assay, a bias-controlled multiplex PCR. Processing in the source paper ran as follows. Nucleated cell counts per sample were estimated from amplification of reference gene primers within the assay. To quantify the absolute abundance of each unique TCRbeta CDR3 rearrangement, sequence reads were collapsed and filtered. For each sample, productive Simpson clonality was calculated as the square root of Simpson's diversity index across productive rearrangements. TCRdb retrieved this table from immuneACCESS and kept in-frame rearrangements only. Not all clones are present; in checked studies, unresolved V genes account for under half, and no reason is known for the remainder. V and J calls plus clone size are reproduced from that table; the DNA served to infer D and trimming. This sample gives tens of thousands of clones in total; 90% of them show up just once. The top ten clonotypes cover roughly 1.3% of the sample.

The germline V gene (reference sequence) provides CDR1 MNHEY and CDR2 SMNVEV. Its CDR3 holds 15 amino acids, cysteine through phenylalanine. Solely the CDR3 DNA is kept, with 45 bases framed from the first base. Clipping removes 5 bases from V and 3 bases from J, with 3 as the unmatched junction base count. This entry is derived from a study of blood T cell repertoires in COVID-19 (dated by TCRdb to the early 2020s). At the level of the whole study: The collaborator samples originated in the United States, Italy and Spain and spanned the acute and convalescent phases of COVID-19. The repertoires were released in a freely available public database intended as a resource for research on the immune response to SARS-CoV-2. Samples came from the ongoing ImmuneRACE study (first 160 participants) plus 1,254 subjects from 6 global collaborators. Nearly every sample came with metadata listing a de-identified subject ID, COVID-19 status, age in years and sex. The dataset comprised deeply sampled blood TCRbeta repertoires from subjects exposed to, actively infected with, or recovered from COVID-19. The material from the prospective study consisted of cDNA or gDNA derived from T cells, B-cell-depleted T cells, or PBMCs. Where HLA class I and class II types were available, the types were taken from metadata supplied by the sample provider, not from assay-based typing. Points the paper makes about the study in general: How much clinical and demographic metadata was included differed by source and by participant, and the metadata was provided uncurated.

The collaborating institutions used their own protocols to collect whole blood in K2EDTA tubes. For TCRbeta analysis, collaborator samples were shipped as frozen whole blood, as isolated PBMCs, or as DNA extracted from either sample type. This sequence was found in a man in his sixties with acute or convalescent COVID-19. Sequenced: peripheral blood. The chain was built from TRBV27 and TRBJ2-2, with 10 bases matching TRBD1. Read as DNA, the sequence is TGTGCCAGCAGTCGGGACAGGGGATACACCGGGGAGCTGTTTTTT. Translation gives CASSRDRGYTGELFF.